Sequencing of this T cell receptor beta chain was carried out in a study of T-cell reconstitution after alpha-beta-depleted transplantation in children. Unique molecular identifiers were incorporated during preparation of the TCRbeta library. TCRdb ran MiXCR on the PCR reads and lists one entry per CDR3 protein. Of a few hundred thousand distinct CDR3 sequences in the sample, 10% to 15% are singletons; the top ten hold 2.2%. This clonotype showed up many times. The sample here was PBMCs, mostly from graft donor cells, taken 360 days after TCRalphabeta/CD19-depleted stem cell transplant. This sequence originates from a male patient under 18 who had a stem cell transplant for acute myeloid leukemia, so the T cells may come from the graft donor.

DNA of the CDR3: TGCGCCAGCAGCTTGAAGCACGGTAACACCGGGGAGCTGTTTTTT. This encodes CASSLKHGNTGELFF. This chain links TRBV5-1 with TRBJ2-2, with unresolved D. The CDR3 is 15 residues long. Germline lookup yields CDR1 SGHRS and CDR2 YFSETQ. V lost 1 base to trimming and J lost 2 bases, with 9 bases between them.